This passage covers 16 T cell receptor beta chains from one sample sequenced in a study of shared clonotypes between healthy human individuals. Assay used: immunoSEQ multiplex PCR; TCRdb lists only in-frame clones, some missing. The table shows fewer than 850,000 clones, with 55% to 75% occurring only once. The sequencing input was memory CD4+ T cells sorted from blood. This sample's subset: CD45RA-negative fraction. The receptors were gathered from a woman aged 25 to 39 in good health.

The chain is built from TRBV5-1 and TRBJ1-2, with D maybe TRBD1 (5 bases). CDR1 SGHRS and CDR2 YFSETQ come from the germline V gene. CDR3 length equals 15 residues. V lost 4 bases and J 5 bases, leaving 18 bases between the germline ends. The CDR3 nucleotides are TGCGCCAGCAGCGCCAATTCGGGACGCCCTTATGGCTACACCTTC. This codes for CASSANSGRPYGYTF.

This clone was seen just once. This may come from a read error, since a much larger clone is one base off. V usage is TRBV4-2 and J usage is TRBJ1-2; TRBD1 matches 9 bases. The CDR3 has 15 residues. In germline, CDR1 is LGHNA, CDR2 YNFKEQ. The J segment lost 1 base and the V segment lost 0 bases, leaving 0 bases of the junction unmatched. CDR3 protein: CASSQEGQGNYGYTF. CDR3 sequence (DNA): TGTGCCAGCAGCCAAGAGGGACAGGGTAACTATGGCTACACCTTC.

The rearrangement joins TRBV5-1 to TRBJ2-1, with 7 bases matching TRBD1. In germline, CDR1 is SGHRS, CDR2 YFSETQ. This CDR3 has 15 amino acids. V was pared by 3 bases and J by 4 bases, with 7 bases of the junction left unmatched. CDR3 sequence: CASSSNNRGYNEQFF. The CDR3 DNA reads as TGCGCCAGCAGCTCGAACAACAGGGGATACAATGAGCAGTTCTTC.

The chain links TRBV28 to TRBJ1-1, with TRBD1 identical over 9 bases. Germline V CDR1 and CDR2: MDHEN, SYDVKM. This CDR3 is built from 13 residues. V dropped 10 bases and J dropped 1; count of bases not matched to a gene: 4. CDR3 coding DNA: TGTGCCACTCACAGGGGGCGGAACACTGAAGCTTTCTTT. It encodes CATHRGRNTEAFF.

This clone has just a few counts. The chain joins TRBV7-2 to TRBJ2-7; D is perhaps TRBD1 (7 bases). The germline gives CDR1 SGHTA, CDR2 FQGNSA. The CDR3 length is 16 residues. With 5 bases removed from V and 3 bases from J, the gap between germline ends came to 20 bases. CDR3 loop: CASSGWASGGGYEQYF. The CDR3 bases are TGTGCCAGCAGCGGATGGGCGTCAGGGGGAGGCTACGAGCAGTACTTC.

CDR3 in amino acids: CASSFLADVRNEQFF. In DNA, the CDR3 is TGTGCCAGTAGTTTTTTAGCGGATGTACGGAATGAGCAGTTCTTC. The rearrangement uses TRBV19 and TRBJ2-1; TRBD2 is a possible D gene (6 bases). Trimming left V 5 bases short and J 7 bases short, with 18 bases between. This CDR3 region has 15 residues. Germline V gene data show CDR1 as LNHDA and CDR2 as SQIVND (reference sequence).

The V and J genes are TRBV11-2 and TRBJ2-1, with D unresolved. Germline-derived CDR1 and CDR2 are SGHAT and FQNNGV. The CDR3 has 13 residues. Trimming took 5 bases from V and 4 from J, leaving 9 bases between them. CDR3 nucleotides: TGTGCCAGCAGCCCCGACACGTACAATGAGCAGTTCTTC. Protein sequence: CASSPDTYNEQFF.

This sequence joins TRBV30 and TRBJ1-3; D unclear. The germline V gene has CDR1 GTSNPN and CDR2 SVGIG (reference sequence). V was trimmed by 5 bases and J by 0 bases, leaving 8 bases between them. This CDR3 is built from 13 residues. The CDR3 nucleotides read TGTGCCTGGGGGTGGAGCTCTGGAAACACCATATATTTT. This translates into CAWGWSSGNTIYF. Combining the CDR3 with reference TRBV30 and TRBJ1-3 gives the whole variable domain SQTIHQWPATLVQPVGSPLSLECTVEGTSNPNLYWYRQAAGRGLQLLFYSVGIGQISSEVPQNLSASRPQDRQFILSSKKLLLSDSGFYLCAWGWSSGNTIYFGEGSWLTVV.

The rearrangement uses TRBV6-5 and TRBJ2-5, with D possibly matching TRBD2 (6 bases). This CDR3 comprises 12 residues. Germline CDR1 is MNHEY and CDR2 is SVGAGI. V lost 10 bases and J lost 7, with 16 bases in between. This chain's CDR3 is CATRRDARTQYF. The CDR3, as DNA: TGTGCCACCAGGAGGGACGCCAGGACCCAGTACTTC.

V usage is TRBV4-2 and J usage is TRBJ1-1, with D perhaps matching TRBD1 (5 bases). CDR3 length: 14 residues. Deletions cut 0 bases from V and 5 bases from J, with 10 bases between. In germline, CDR1 is LGHNA, CDR2 YNFKEQ. CDR3 sequence (DNA): TGTGCCAGCAGCCAAGATGGACGGGGGACTGAAGCTTTCTTT. Translating it yields CASSQDGRGTEAFF.

The chain joins TRBV5-1 to TRBJ2-1; possible D gene TRBD1, 5 bases. Germline CDR1 SGHRS, CDR2 YFSETQ. V was clipped by 3 bases and J by 0 bases, with 10 bases between them. This CDR3 has 15 residues. Here the CDR3 reads CASSWTQSSYNEQFF. The CDR3 bases are TGCGCCAGCAGCTGGACACAGAGCTCCTACAATGAGCAGTTCTTC. Using reference TRBV5-1 and TRBJ2-1 for the parts outside the CDR3, the full variable domain is KAGVTQTPRYLIKTRGQQVTLSCSPISGHRSVSWYQQTPGQGLQFLFEYFSETQRNKGNFPGRFSGRQFSNSRSEMNVSTLELGDSALYLCASSWTQSSYNEQFFGPGTRLTVL.

Points on this clone: Other DNA sequences from this sample encode an identical CDR3 as well. This sequence joins TRBV5-4 and TRBJ2-7; the D gene is possibly TRBD2 (5 bases). Germline values: CDR1 SGHNT, CDR2 YYREEE (reference sequence). Between the trimmed V and J ends, which lost 3 bases and 7 bases, there was a span of 8 bases. This CDR3 has 11 residues. CDR3 DNA: TGTGCCAGCAGCTCCGAGGGTGAGCAGTACTTC. It yields the protein CASSSEGEQYF.

The genes are TRBV27 and TRBJ1-1, with D possibly TRBD1 on 5 matching bases. Trimming left V 6 bases short and J 2 bases short, with 13 bases between. Germline V lookup: CDR1 MNHEY, CDR2 SMNVEV (reference sequence). There are 14 residues in the CDR3. The CDR3 protein is CASRNRRYNTEAFF. In nucleotides, the CDR3 is TGTGCCAGCAGGAACAGGAGATACAACACTGAAGCTTTCTTT.

This clone showed up many times. This chain links TRBV6-5 with TRBJ1-2; TRBD1 agrees at 7 bases. Germline assignment: CDR1 MNHEY and CDR2 SVGAGI. This CDR3 region has 14 residues. After removal of 5 bases from V and 6 bases from J, the junction contained 9 bases not matched to a gene. The CDR3 is CASSLRDSLNGYTF. The CDR3 nucleotides read TGTGCCAGCAGTCTGAGGGACAGCCTAAATGGCTACACCTTC.

The chain uses TRBV5-4 and TRBJ2-3; D unresolved. The germline V gene has CDR1 SGHNT and CDR2 YYREEE (reference sequence). The length of the CDR3 is 15 residues. The V end lost 0 bases, the J end lost 7 bases, and 15 bases lay between the germline ends. The DNA of the CDR3 is TGTGCCAGCAGCTTGGACCCGCTCTCGATAAATACGCAGTATTTT. Translating gives CASSLDPLSINTQYF.

The gene calls are TRBV5-1 and TRBJ2-1, with 7 bases lining up with TRBD1. Losses at the gene ends were 3 bases for V and 7 bases for J; bases not matched to a gene: 7. The CDR3 runs to 14 residues. Germline CDR1 SGHRS, CDR2 YFSETQ. The CDR3: CASSSRDRGNEQFF. CDR3 coding DNA: TGCGCCAGCAGCTCCCGGGACAGAGGGAATGAGCAGTTCTTC.